The clone carrying this T cell receptor beta chain appeared a single time. Antigen: not known. Exclusion applied to patients with autoimmune disease history or systemic immunosuppression. The entry originates in a study of OX40 agonist ivuxolimab in advanced cancers. This CDR3 contains 15 residues. CDR1 SNHLY and CDR2 FYNNEI come from the germline V gene. Trimming removed 4 bases at V and 6 bases at J, with 19 bases between. General study results and limits: The authors did not determine the antigen specificity of the expanded peripheral T cells. Certain nonresponding patients likewise had low normalized T-cell clonal expansion. Expanded clones were, on average, more numerous among CD8+ T cells than CD4+.

Libraries were prepared by immunoSEQ multiplex PCR; TCRdb keeps only in-frame clonotypes and omits some of them. Among some 91,000 clones, over 75% were seen once, and the ten largest hold about 4.6%. This sequence joins TRBV2 and TRBJ2-7; D remains ambiguous. The receptor was derived from an adult with an advanced solid tumor such as melanoma, head and neck, liver or kidney cancer. This specimen consisted of CD4+ or CD8+ T cells sorted from blood, obtained in a trial of the OX40 agonist ivuxolimab. CDR3 in DNA: TGTGCCAGCAGTGCTATTCGACAAACCGCCTCCGAGCAGTACTTC. Translating it yields CASSAIRQTASEQYF.